The table lists the clone carrying this T cell receptor beta chain with a count of one. The source of the sample is a study of cytomegalovirus exposure and HLA in healthy donors. Amplification used 60 Vbeta primers and 13 Jbeta primers. TCRdb's copy holds only in-frame clones and misses some; the assay was immunoSEQ multiplex PCR. The sample shows 77,000 or so clones, approximately 80% of them seen only once. This TCR derives from a man aged 65 to 85 in good health and CMV-seropositive. Sequencing was done on a sample of PBMCs.

CDR3 coding DNA: TGTGCCAGTAGCCCACTAGCGGGATACACAGATACGCAGTATTTT. Its translation: CASSPLAGYTDTQYF. The rearrangement links TRBV19 to TRBJ2-3, with 10 bases aligning to TRBD2. Germline CDR1 reads LNHDA; CDR2 reads SQIVND (reference sequence). This CDR3 is 15 amino acids long. After removal of 6 bases from V and 2 bases from J, the junction contained 5 bases not matched to a gene.